One and the same sample provided the 21 T cell receptor beta chains below, sequenced in a study of blood T cells in healthy people across ages. For the second PCR, which ran for 7 to 11 cycles, a sample-barcoded 5' primer and a J-beta primer mix were used. TCRdb reprocessed the 5' RACE reads via MiXCR and lists one record per CDR3 protein. The profile shows hundreds of thousands of distinct CDR3 sequences, around two fifths of them singletons. Sample: blood. These receptors were taken from a man older than 75 in good health.

About this clonotype: An end of the junction does not agree with germline; a read error may underlie this. The V and J genes are TRBV15 and TRBJ1-6, with D tentatively TRBD1 (6 bases). This CDR3 is built from 17 residues. CDR1 is LNHNV and CDR2 is YYDKDF in the germline V gene (reference sequence). The CDR3 DNA reads TGTGCCACCAGCAGAAAACTCGACAGGAGATATAATTCACCCCCCCACTTT. It translates to CATSRKLDRRYNSPPHF.

This clonotype has just one count. The rearrangement joins TRBV20-1 to TRBJ2-1; 10 bases align to TRBD2. The CDR3 extends over 14 amino acids. The germline V gene encodes CDR1 DFQATT and CDR2 SNEGSKA (reference sequence). V dropped 4 bases and J dropped 3; count of bases not matched to a gene: 3. CDR3 coding DNA: TGCAGTGCTACTAGCGGGAGTGTCTACAATGAGCAGTTCTTC. This encodes CSATSGSVYNEQFF.

This chain connects TRBV20-1 to TRBJ2-7; no reliable D call. The CDR3 consists of 13 residues. Germline V gene sequence: CDR1 DFQATT, CDR2 SNEGSKA (reference sequence). V lost 4 bases and J lost 2, with 12 bases in between. The CDR3 sequence: CSANGVQTYEQYF. DNA for the CDR3: TGCAGTGCTAATGGAGTTCAGACCTACGAGCAGTACTTC.

V gene TRBV20-1 combines with J gene TRBJ2-3; TRBD2 aligns across 8 bases. Looked up from germline, CDR1 is DFQATT and CDR2 is SNEGSKA (reference sequence). The CDR3 is 13 amino acids. V was clipped by 7 bases and J by 3 bases; unmatched bases: 6. The DNA of the CDR3 is TGCAGTGTGGCCAAGCGGGGGACAGATACGCAGTATTTT. Translating gives CSVAKRGTDTQYF.

This clonotype was observed a few times. The chain employs TRBV9 and TRBJ2-6, with D perhaps TRBD1 (6 bases). Trimming cost V 2 bases and J 4 bases, with 10 bases left between them. In germline, CDR1 is SGDLS, CDR2 YYNGEE. This CDR3 contains 15 residues. The CDR3 spells CASSVPGVGANVLTF. The CDR3 nucleotides read TGTGCCAGCAGCGTTCCAGGGGTCGGGGCCAACGTCCTGACTTTC.

This clonotype was found a few times. V usage is TRBV14 and J usage is TRBJ2-1; 11 bases are shared with TRBD1. Per germline, CDR1 SGHDN and CDR2 FVKESK. V dropped 4 bases and J dropped 0; count of bases not matched to a gene: 8. CDR3 length equals 18 residues. The CDR3 DNA sequence: TGTGCCAGCAGCCTCACCGGGACAGGGGGTTTCTCCTACAATGAGCAGTTCTTC. It translates to CASSLTGTGGFSYNEQFF.

This clonotype was detected a few times. The chain is built from TRBV29-1 and TRBJ1-1; D gene uncertain. This CDR3 has 13 residues. Germline values: CDR1 SQVTM, CDR2 ANQGSEA. Trimming removed 2 bases at V and 1 base at J, with 8 bases between. CDR3: CSVEHRGNTEAFF. For the CDR3, the DNA is TGCAGCGTTGAACATCGGGGGAACACTGAAGCTTTCTTT.

This clonotype was seen ten or more times. The chain combines TRBV27 with TRBJ2-3; 8 bases match TRBD1. Trimming cost V 5 bases and J 4 bases; bases outside gene matches: 8. Germline CDR1 is MNHEY and CDR2 is SMNVEV (reference sequence). This CDR3 region has 15 residues. Here the CDR3 DNA reads TGTGCCAGCAGTCAAGGACAGGGTTTGGCAGATACGCAGTATTTT. Its protein is CASSQGQGLADTQYF.

This clonotype was counted between two and nine times. The chain has TRBV9 and TRBJ2-3; D tentatively reads TRBD1 or TRBD2 (5 bases each). CDR1 is SGDLS and CDR2 is YYNGEE in the germline V gene. Trimming pared 0 bases from V and 3 bases from J, leaving 8 bases between. The CDR3 covers 14 residues. The CDR3 bases are TGTGCCAGCAGCGTAGTTGGGGGAACAGATACGCAGTATTTT. Protein product: CASSVVGGTDTQYF.

As to this clonotype: Relative to the germline gene, one junction end is altered; a read error may explain this. The chain uses TRBV11-2 and TRBJ1-4; D may be TRBD1 (6 bases). Germline CDR1 and CDR2: SGHAT and FQNNGV. The CDR3 extends over 14 amino acids. As DNA, the CDR3 is TGTGCCAGCAGCCCCTCGGGGGCTAATGAAAAGCTGTTTTTT. Translated: CASSPSGANEKLFF.

The chain uses TRBV20-1 and TRBJ2-3; 12 nucleotides line up with TRBD2. V lost 3 bases and J lost 3; bases outside the gene matches: 10. This CDR3 region has 17 residues. Looked up from germline, CDR1 is DFQATT and CDR2 is SNEGSKA (reference sequence). Here the CDR3 DNA reads TGCAGTGCTAGCCCTCCTAGCGGGGGGGCGAGTACAGATACGCAGTATTTT. This translates into CSASPPSGGASTDTQYF.

The chain combines TRBV6-2 or TRBV6-3 with TRBJ2-4; 10 bases match TRBD1. The CDR3 spans 16 residues. The germline V gene has CDR1 MNHEY and CDR2 SVGEGT. V shed 6 bases, J shed 0 bases, and the junction held 5 bases outside the gene matches. CDR3 nucleotides: TGTGCCAGCAGGAACCGGGACAGGGGAGCCAAAAACATTCAGTACTTC. Protein: CASRNRDRGAKNIQYF.

V usage is TRBV7-2 and J usage is TRBJ1-2, with a possible D match to TRBD1 (5 bases). The CDR3 runs 16 residues. Deletions cut 5 bases from V and 4 bases from J, with 20 bases between. Germline CDR1 SGHTA, CDR2 FQGNSA. CDR3 bases: TGTGCCAGCAGCCCCGGGGGGGTGCGACGGTTCTATGGCTACACCTTC. Amino acid sequence: CASSPGGVRRFYGYTF.

This chain links TRBV9 with TRBJ2-7, with TRBD1 matching over 8 bases. Germline trimming cut 0 bases from V and 6 bases from J; bases unmatched to any gene: 8. The CDR3 spans 15 residues. Germline CDR1 is SGDLS and CDR2 is YYNGEE. This chain's CDR3 is CASSVGDRGGGEQYF. The CDR3 nucleotides read TGTGCCAGCAGCGTAGGTGACAGGGGCGGTGGCGAGCAGTACTTC.

This clonotype has more than one count but fewer than ten. The rearrangement joins TRBV5-1 to TRBJ2-1; 11 nucleotides match TRBD2. This CDR3 is built from 18 residues. With V trimmed by 0 bases and J by 3 bases, 8 bases remained unmatched. Germline values: CDR1 SGHRS, CDR2 YFSETQ. The CDR3 sequence: CASSLAPIAGGLYNEQFF. The CDR3 nucleotides read TGCGCCAGCAGCTTGGCCCCAATAGCGGGGGGGCTCTACAATGAGCAGTTCTTC.

V and J are TRBV21-1 and TRBJ1-1; the D call in the table, TRBD1, was not verified against the DNA. TRBV21-1 is assigned pseudogene status. This CDR3 region has 11 residues. CDR3 sequence: CASPPSRGAFF. The CDR3 bases are TGTGCCAGCCCCCCCAGTCGAGGAGCTTTCTTT.

The V gene is TRBV7-8, the J gene TRBJ1-6; a weak D match, TRBD1 (6 bases). V was pared by 4 bases and J by 10 bases, with 17 bases between. Per germline, CDR1 SGHVS and CDR2 FQNEAQ. This CDR3 is 15 amino acids long. The CDR3 is CASSSTGNGNSPLHF. CDR3 DNA: TGTGCCAGCAGCTCGACAGGAAACGGCAACTCACCCCTCCACTTT.

V gene TRBV24-1 combines with J gene TRBJ2-1; no reliable D call. V was pared by 1 base and J by 9 bases, with 6 bases between. The germline V gene encodes CDR1 KGHDR and CDR2 SFDVKD. The CDR3 contains 12 residues. The CDR3 sequence is CATSDFRAEQFF. DNA of the CDR3: TGTGCCACCAGTGATTTTCGAGCTGAGCAGTTCTTC.

This clonotype showed up just once. This chain uses TRBV9 with TRBJ2-7; 8 positions agree with TRBD1. The CDR3 has 14 residues. The ends lost 0 bases at V and 6 bases at J; junction bases unmatched: 5. Germline CDR1 reads SGDLS; CDR2 reads YYNGEE. In DNA, the CDR3 is TGTGCCAGCAGCGTAGAGGGGACAGGCTGCGAGCAGTACTTC. Amino acids: CASSVEGTGCEQYF.

This clonotype has more than one count but fewer than ten. The chain links TRBV28 to TRBJ2-1; maybe TRBD1 (5 bases). Per germline, CDR1 MDHEN and CDR2 SYDVKM. V lost 5 bases and J lost 10, with 12 bases in between. This CDR3 contains 12 residues. CDR3 sequence: CASSLRVREQFF. As DNA, the CDR3 is TGTGCCAGCAGTCTCAGGGTACGAGAGCAGTTCTTC. Filled out from reference TRBV28 and TRBJ2-1, the complete variable domain reads DVKVTQSSRYLVKRTGEKVFLECVQDMDHENMFWYRQDPGLGLRLIYFSYDVKMKEKGDIPEGYSVSREKKERFSLILESASTNQTSMYLCASSLRVREQFFGPGTRLTVL.

This clonotype was counted ten times or more. This chain joins TRBV7-2 and TRBJ1-2; D is ambiguous. The V gene lost 5 bases and the J gene lost 8 bases, with 15 bases spanning the gap. There are 13 residues in the CDR3. Looked up from germline, CDR1 is SGHTA and CDR2 is FQGNSA. The CDR3 sequence is CASSPDKSRGYTF. The DNA of the CDR3 is TGTGCCAGCAGCCCGGATAAATCCCGGGGCTACACCTTC.